This T cell receptor (beta chain) was sequenced for a study of post-analysis software for immune sequencing data. Points from the study as a whole: With TRBV5-6, TRBV5-1 and TRBV20-1 included, about five TRBV segments were more frequent in patients than in controls.

Trimming shortened V by 5 bases and J by 3 bases, and 17 bases separated the two germline ends. Per the germline V gene, CDR1 is DFQATT and CDR2 is SNEGSKA (reference sequence). The CDR3 loop spans 14 amino acids. Points on this clonotype: Its antigen is undetermined.

Every TCR beta cDNA library bore unique molecular identifiers. TCRdb re-called the PCR reads with MiXCR, one entry per CDR3 protein. The profile shows 600,000 to 750,000 distinct CDR3 sequences, roughly three fifths of them singletons. This TCR was sampled from a girl under 10 years old with multiple sclerosis. J is TRBJ2-7 and V is TRBV20-1; possible D gene TRBD1, 6 bases. Source material: blood. The CDR3 bases are TGCAGTGCTGCACAGGGTGTAGGGGACTACGAGCAGTACTTC. Amino acid sequence: CSAAQGVGDYEQYF.